This T cell receptor beta chain was recorded in a study of T cell responses to AZD1222 COVID-19 vaccine (TCRdb year 2021). About the study as a whole: A total of 230 to 250 trial participants underwent TCR sequencing, of whom 207 received two doses of AZD1222 and about 25 received two doses of the MenACWY control vaccine. Trial participants were enrolled by age into subgroups of 18-55, 56-69 and 70-plus years, and around 150, 29 and 61 TCR-sequenced participants, respectively, were included in these subgroups.

The full study reports these points: Only six AZD1222 recipients were SARS-CoV-2 seropositive at baseline, limiting conclusions about previously exposed vaccinees. Because no day 14 peak-response samples were available, repertoires were characterized only after the peak T cell response. After two AZD1222 doses, spike-specific TCR breadth and depth were significantly higher than at day 0 and than in MenACWY recipients. The vaccine-associated CD4 TCRs covered the entire spike protein, and the dominant responses fell in regions 160-218 and 743-854. In the small 56-69-year group, the increase in depth fell short of significance, most likely because of low power. Participants were mostly white British, with more females than males. The authors suggested clonal diversity may have been underestimated. Epitopes outside the regions mutated in the B.1.351 and B.1.1.7 variants were reportedly recognized by nearly half of the unique spike-specific TCRs.

A note on this clone: Its antigen is still unknown. Base-call qualities are not available, and no considerably larger clone is one nucleotide away.

Read against the paper, the sample's time point label means: about 28 days (+/-7) after the second vaccine dose. Because spike-specific TCR depth and breadth did not differ between the two schedules, AZD1222 recipients who got a second dose at roughly 4 weeks were pooled with those who got a second dose at roughly 12 weeks. Vaccinee samples came from UK trials COV001 and COV002, including a single-blind randomized controlled phase 2/3 trial of AZD1222 (ChAdOx1 nCoV-19) in healthy adults. For TCRbeta chain sequencing, PBMC samples from trial participants were taken at day 0 and at day 28 after the second dose. The CDR3 regions of human TCRbeta chains were analyzed by immunosequencing. The study's processing was this. TCRs in the repertoires were compared against a reference library of SARS-CoV-2-specific TCRs that had been generated with the MIRA antigen-specificity platform. Breadth was defined as the fraction of unique TCRs that were SARS-CoV-2-associated, and depth was defined as the fraction of total T cells that were SARS-CoV-2-associated. Using the MIRA data, every spike-specific TCR was mapped to the spike region that the TCR reacted to and assigned to either a CD4 or a CD8 class. Log10-transformed breadth and depth values were compared by one-way ANOVA with Sidak's multiple comparisons tests. The immuneACCESS repertoire file appears here via TCRdb, limited to in-frame rearrangements. These files lack a portion of the clones; in checked studies, under half of the deficit traces to unresolved V genes, and the cause of the others is not known. V and J calls and clone size are given by that table; D and trimming were obtained from the DNA. Within this sample are approximately 150,000 clones, with approximately 94% of them counted one time only. Jointly, the top ten make up 4.5% to 5.5% of the sample.

This specimen was peripheral blood, taken 28 days after the second AZD1222 dose. The receptor's source is an adult who received the AZD1222 COVID-19 vaccine.

The CDR3 corresponds to CASTRGGAEAFF. The nucleotide sequence is given as TGTGCCAGCACCCGAGGGGGGGCCGAAGCTTTCTTT. The V and J genes are TRBV2 and TRBJ1-1; TRBD1 is perhaps the D gene, given 6 matching bases. The CDR3 measures 12 amino acids from cysteine to phenylalanine. Just the 36-base CDR3 DNA is kept, in frame starting at base 1. V loses 7 bases, J loses 8 bases, and the germline ends lie 14 bases apart. CDR1 and CDR2 are read off the germline V gene as SNHLY and FYNNEI.